The clone carrying this T cell receptor beta chain was counted only a few times. This sample was taken from a study of T cells after yellow fever vaccination. General study results and limits: Although most clonotypes did not, a small share appeared in both CD4 and CD8 compartments. Weaker, the secondary response had a peak occurring faster, on day 5 versus 15.

TCRdb reprocessed the 5' RACE reads via MiXCR and lists one record per CDR3 protein. The profile shows about 96,000 distinct CDR3 sequences, about 8.8% of them singletons. The CDR3 sequence is 14 residues long. CDR1 ENHRY and CDR2 SYGVKD come from the germline V gene. V lost 10 bases, J lost 8 bases, and 18 bases lay in between. Sequenced material: CD8+ T cells not binding an NS4B(214-222) dextramer, sorted from PBMCs, taken approximately 15 days after the first yellow fever vaccination. This TCR came from a man between 18 and 29 years old who received the YFV17D yellow fever vaccine. This rearrangement joins TRBV10-3 to TRBJ1-6; TRBD1 might be the D (5 bases). CDR3 nucleotides: TGTGCCACTGAGGTCGGCAGGGAGGATTCACCCCTCCACTTT. It specifies CATEVGREDSPLHF.